The T cell receptor (beta chain) under discussion was sequenced for a study of CD8+CD57+ T cells in acquired aplastic anemia. Study overall: Yields of DNA that came from sorted CD4+ and CD8+ cells averaged roughly 3.3 ug.

Concerning this clonotype: Its matching antigen is unknown.

Germline assignment: CDR1 SEHNR and CDR2 FQNEAQ (reference sequence). This CDR3 comprises 14 residues. Between the trimmed V and J ends, which lost 7 bases and 7 bases, there was a span of 20 bases. Previously, flow cytometry had revealed CD8+CD57+ cell expansion in the patients chosen for sequencing. Patients uniformly had severe acquired aplastic anemia. Whole-study findings and limits: Levels of CD8+ Simpson's diversity were not significantly distinct in patients versus controls.

The study profiled TCR beta VDJ and CDR3 using genomic DNA as template. MiXCR was run by TCRdb on the reads, yielding one entry per CDR3 protein. Among some 140,000 distinct CDR3 sequences listed, over 50% were seen once. The TCR comes from a human donor with aplastic anemia. The rearrangement joins TRBV7-9 to TRBJ2-7; D is undetermined. The sequencing sample was made of sorted CD4+, CD8+, or CD8+CD57+ T cells (not recorded which) from PBMCs. For the CDR3, the DNA is TGTGCCAGCACCCCTGTGGCTCTTGAAGGGGAGCAGTACTTC. As protein: CASTPVALEGEQYF.